This TCR beta chain originates from a study of T cells in localized non-small cell lung cancer. Germline V gene lookup returns CDR1 SEHNR and CDR2 FQNEAQ (reference sequence). The CDR3 is 13 residues long. V lost 2 bases, J lost 5 bases, and 9 bases lay in between. This clone was seen a handful of times. Measured with immunoSEQ multiplex PCR; TCRdb has only the in-frame clones, and not every one. The sample consists of over 15,000 clones, about 83% of them appearing once. The specimen comprised peripheral blood, sampled before any cancer treatment. The chain joins TRBV7-9 to TRBJ1-2; tentative D call: TRBD1 (5 bases). This TCR derives from a female donor over 55 with stage I lung adenocarcinoma. Here the CDR3 DNA reads TGTGCCAGCAGCTTAAGGTCAGGGTATGGCTACACCTTC. It specifies CASSLRSGYGYTF.